This T cell receptor beta chain was recovered during a study of tumor-infiltrating lymphocytes in primary liver carcinoma. Study-wide context: Surgical resection served as treatment for the primary liver carcinoma of these patients.

Total RNA amounting to about 520 ng was the source from which TCR beta cDNA was made with a constant-region primer. Libraries covering TCR beta were generated through three nested multiplex PCR rounds (using a slightly modified ARM-PCR). Running about 11 cycles apiece, the first two PCR rounds relied on TRBV1-TRBV30 forward primers together with a C-beta reverse primer. Each CDR3 protein is one row after TCRdb ran MiXCR on the multiplex PCR reads. The sample lists about 330,000 distinct CDR3 sequences, 65% occurring once. Germline CDR1 is MNHNS and CDR2 is SASEGT. This CDR3 is built from 12 residues. V lost 10 bases to trimming and J lost 14 bases, with 22 bases between them. Findings of the study overall: Blood's top-250-clone fraction was significantly lower than that of tumors (p = 0.039).

Regarding this clonotype: As yet, its antigen is unknown.

They got blood RNA out of unsorted whole blood and also pulled out germline DNA. Sequencing was performed on peripheral blood. The rearrangement uses TRBV6-1 and TRBJ2-3; D may correspond to TRBD1 or TRBD2 (5 bases each). This clonotype was obtained from a man aged 40-49 years with primary liver carcinoma and hepatitis B virus infection. In DNA form, the CDR3 reads TGTGCCATTAGTGAAGTGGGGGAAACATGGTATTTT. The encoded protein is CAISEVGETWYF.